What follows is one T cell receptor (beta chain) and its context. Antigen specificity is unknown. Trimming shortened V by 7 bases and J by 4 bases, and 10 bases separated the two germline ends. The germline V gene encodes CDR1 MNHEY and CDR2 SVGAGI. The CDR3 covers 13 residues. Clones were sequenced by immunoSEQ multiplex PCR, and TCRdb holds only the in-frame ones, with some missing. Among roughly 240,000 clones listed, approximately 90% were seen once. The sample is drawn from a study of Ad26.COV2.S vaccination and SARS-CoV-2 variants. Study-wide points: For non-spike TCRs, breadth in vaccine recipients resembled that in placebo recipients.

Treatment reported: around 19 received Ad26.COV2.S at low or high dose, single or two shots; roughly five received placebo; per-sample allocation not given. Sampling took place 63 days after the first vaccine or placebo injection. Boston supplied an adult donor aged 18-55 years. The sequences come from peripheral blood, collected in a trial of Ad26.COV2.S vaccine versus placebo. The clonotype originates from a person between 18 and 65 years old who received the Ad26.COV2.S COVID-19 vaccine or a placebo. V gene TRBV6-5 combines with J gene TRBJ1-4; D call uncertain. The CDR3 DNA follows: TGTGCCAGCATCCGGACCTATAATGAAAAACTGTTTTTT. This sequence encodes CASIRTYNEKLFF.